This T cell receptor (beta chain) was obtained from a study of blood T cell repertoires in COVID-19. Study in general: Researchers got acute and convalescent COVID-19 samples from the United States, Italy and Spain.

The protocol was immunoSEQ multiplex PCR, while the TCRdb copy is restricted to in-frame clones and leaves out a portion. The data show about 160,000 clones, 80% to 90% seen once. The receptor was isolated from a man aged 35 to 55 with acute or convalescent COVID-19. Sequencing input: peripheral blood.

This CDR3 reads CASSSTPGGSYNEQFF. CDR3 sequence (DNA): TGCGCCAGCAGCTCAACGCCAGGGGGCTCCTACAATGAGCAGTTCTTC. The J gene is TRBJ2-1, the V gene TRBV5-1; 7 bases align to TRBD1. The CDR3 is 16 amino acids. Germline CDR1 and CDR2: SGHRS and YFSETQ. V was clipped by 3 bases and J by 0 bases; unmatched bases: 6.